The 16 T cell receptor beta chains presented below share a single source sample, sequenced in a study of T cells after posttransplantation cyclophosphamide. TCRdb's table, derived via immunoSEQ multiplex PCR, lists solely in-frame clones and lacks some. The sample contains about 22,000 clones, about nine tenths of which appear only once. A marrow graft followed busulfan-fludarabine conditioning, with cyclophosphamide on days +3 and +4. Sequenced material: PBMCs, taken after allogeneic stem cell transplant with posttransplant cyclophosphamide. These TCRs come from a female patient in her 30s who received an allogeneic stem cell transplant from an unrelated donor, was CMV-positive, and had no GVHD. The graft donor may be the source of some T cells.

This clone has more than one count but fewer than ten. The V call is TRBV21-1, the J call TRBJ1-1. TRBV21-1 is annotated as a pseudogene. The length of the CDR3 is 15 residues. The CDR3 nucleotides are TGTGCCAGCAGCAAAGCTGAGGGAAGGAACACTGAAGCTTTCTTT. It yields the protein CASSKAEGRNTEAFF.

J is TRBJ1-1 and V is TRBV4-2; TRBD1 might be the D (6 bases). The CDR3 has 15 amino acids. The germline gives CDR1 LGHNA, CDR2 YNFKEQ. The ends were cut back, 2 bases at V and 1 base at J, with 11 bases in the middle. The CDR3 reads CASSQFVDRNTEAFF. Here the CDR3 DNA reads TGTGCCAGCAGCCAATTCGTGGACAGGAACACTGAAGCTTTCTTT.

The chain couples TRBV18 to TRBJ2-3; 10 nucleotides match TRBD1. The CDR3 covers 17 residues. Trimming removed 3 bases from V and 2 bases from J; junction bases left unmatched: 8. Germline loops: CDR1 KGHSH, CDR2 LQKENI. CDR3 amino acids: CASSPYRDRGTTDTQYF. In DNA form, the CDR3 reads TGTGCCAGCTCACCTTACCGGGACAGGGGTACCACAGATACGCAGTATTTT.

This chain uses TRBV27 with TRBJ1-1, with TRBD1 as a possible D gene (6 bases). Germline CDR1 reads MNHEY; CDR2 reads SMNVEV (reference sequence). The CDR3 runs to 13 residues. V lost 6 bases and J 7 bases, leaving 15 bases between the germline ends. The CDR3 nucleotides are TGTGCCAGCAGAGGCCCTAGGGGGTTTGAAGCTTTCTTT. Its protein is CASRGPRGFEAFF.

The CDR3 sequence is CASSQQRTGGFETQYF. CDR3 DNA: TGCGCCAGCAGCCAGCAACGGACAGGGGGCTTTGAGACCCAGTACTTC. The V call is TRBV4-1, the J call TRBJ2-5, with 11 bases aligning to TRBD1. The germline gives CDR1 MGHRA, CDR2 YSYEKL. The CDR3 is 16 amino acids. J was trimmed by 5 bases and V by 3 bases; bases with no gene match: 8.

This rearrangement joins TRBV4-3 to TRBJ1-6; possibly TRBD1 for D (6 bases). Deletions cut 3 bases from V and 7 bases from J, with 13 bases between. There are 15 residues in the CDR3. Germline-derived CDR1 and CDR2 are LGHNA and YSLEER. CDR3 residues: CASSQFTGPNSPLHF. The CDR3 coding sequence is TGCGCCAGCAGCCAGTTCACAGGGCCCAATTCACCCCTCCACTTT.

The chain combines TRBV18 with TRBJ2-7, with 10 bases that match TRBD1. With V trimmed by 3 bases and J by 6 bases, 8 bases remained unmatched. The CDR3 totals 15 residues. CDR1 KGHSH and CDR2 LQKENI come from the germline V gene. Here the CDR3 reads CASSPPSGQGSEQYF. The CDR3 DNA reads TGTGCCAGCTCACCTCCTTCGGGACAGGGGTCCGAGCAGTACTTC.

The chain combines TRBV19 with TRBJ1-2; perhaps TRBD1 as D (5 bases). This CDR3 region has 16 residues. Germline V gives CDR1 LNHDA, CDR2 SQIVND (reference sequence). Trimming left V 4 bases short and J 5 bases short, with 20 bases between. CDR3 region: CASSTPRDSWEYGYTF. The CDR3 nucleotides are TGTGCCAGTAGTACCCCACGGGACTCTTGGGAGTATGGCTACACCTTC.

The table lists this clone with a count of one. The DNA of the CDR3 is TGTGCCAGCAGGGGGCCCAACCTGAACACTGAAGCTTTCTTT. Protein: CASRGPNLNTEAFF. This chain links TRBV6-5 with TRBJ1-1; D might be TRBD1 (5 bases). Germline V gene data show CDR1 as MNHEY and CDR2 as SVGAGI. V lost 6 bases, J lost 0 bases, and 11 bases lay in between. This CDR3 spans 14 amino acids.

J is TRBJ1-6 and V is TRBV4-2; D gene ambiguous. Germline lookup yields CDR1 LGHNA and CDR2 YNFKEQ. V shed 0 bases and J shed 8 bases, with 11 bases lying between them. The CDR3 is made up of 15 amino acids. The CDR3 loop reads CASSQDLLPDSPLHF. The CDR3 coding sequence is TGTGCCAGCAGCCAAGATCTGCTCCCGGATTCACCCCTCCACTTT.

The count of this clone is one. V gene TRBV25-1 combines with J gene TRBJ1-1, with TRBD1 matching over 8 bases. V lost 6 bases and J lost 4; bases outside the gene matches: 7. Per the germline V gene, CDR1 is MGHDK and CDR2 is SYGVNS. This CDR3 region has 14 residues. CDR3 nucleotide sequence: TGTGCCAGCAGGGACCTTACAGGGGGCACTGAAGCTTTCTTT. Translation gives CASRDLTGGTEAFF.

In this sample, this clone turned up once. V usage is TRBV28 and J usage is TRBJ2-2; D gene unclear. The germline CDR1 and CDR2 sequences are MDHEN and SYDVKM. V was trimmed by 6 bases and J by 1 base, leaving 6 bases between them. The CDR3 loop spans 13 amino acids. The CDR3 sequence is CASRTQNTGELFF. In DNA, the CDR3 is TGTGCCAGCAGGACACAGAACACCGGGGAGCTGTTTTTT.

This chain joins TRBV9 and TRBJ2-6; D gene unclear. Trimming stripped 4 bases from V and 1 base from J, with 6 bases between. The germline gives CDR1 SGDLS, CDR2 YYNGEE. The CDR3 totals 14 residues. CDR3 bases: TGTGCCAGCAGCCCCCCTTCTGGGGCCAACGTCCTGACTTTC. The encoded protein is CASSPPSGANVLTF.

The genes are TRBV5-1 and TRBJ2-1, with D uncertain. The CDR3 loop spans 14 amino acids. The V gene lost 0 bases and the J gene lost 3 bases, with 7 bases spanning the gap. The germline V gene encodes CDR1 SGHRS and CDR2 YFSETQ. The CDR3 here is CASSLGADYNEQFF. In DNA, the CDR3 is TGCGCCAGCAGCTTGGGGGCAGACTACAATGAGCAGTTCTTC.

This clone was observed a single time. This chain connects TRBV14 to TRBJ1-6; D remains ambiguous. Germline V gives CDR1 SGHDN, CDR2 FVKESK. V was clipped by 1 base and J by 10 bases, with 11 bases between them. The CDR3 extends over 14 amino acids. The CDR3 protein is CASSQARGNSPLHF. CDR3 DNA: TGTGCCAGCAGCCAAGCAAGAGGGAACTCACCCCTCCACTTT. Complete variable domain (other parts from reference TRBV14 and TRBJ1-6): EAGVTQFPSHSVIEKGQTVTLRCDPISGHDNLYWYRRVMGKEIKFLLHFVKESKQDESGMPNNRFLAERTGGTYSTLKVQPAELEDSGVYFCASSQARGNSPLHFGNGTRLTVT.

The chain links TRBV16 to TRBJ1-5; the D gene is possibly TRBD1 (5 bases). Trimming took off 0 bases at V and 7 bases at J, with 7 bases between the two ends. There are 13 residues in the CDR3. Germline V gene data show CDR1 as KGHSY and CDR2 as FQNENV. CDR3: CASSQSGLQPQHF. The CDR3 coding sequence is TGTGCCAGCAGCCAATCGGGACTACAGCCCCAGCATTTT.